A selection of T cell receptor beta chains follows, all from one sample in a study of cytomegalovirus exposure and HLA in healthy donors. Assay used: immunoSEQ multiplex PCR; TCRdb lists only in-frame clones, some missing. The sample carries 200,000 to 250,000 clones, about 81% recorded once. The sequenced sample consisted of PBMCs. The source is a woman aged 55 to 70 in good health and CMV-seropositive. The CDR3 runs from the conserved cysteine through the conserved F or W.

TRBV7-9 CASSSGLAGGDEQFF
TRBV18 CASSSTSGPHNEQFF
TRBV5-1 CASSLGQTSYNEQFF
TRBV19 CASSISAGIYEQFF
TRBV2 CASSEGTGRGAIYF
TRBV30 CAWSALDRGYGYTF
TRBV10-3 CAITRDQGSSTDTQYF
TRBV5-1 CASSLVGVGGGTEAFF
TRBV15 CATRGAGVYEQYF
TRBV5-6 CASSLAVGGGVYEQYF
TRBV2 CASKPGLGHYEQYF
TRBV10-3 CATHPTGQSSGNTIYF
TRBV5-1 CASSLGEYQPQHF
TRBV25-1 CASSVASSGSRFF
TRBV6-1 CASRTGLGEAFF
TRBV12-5 CASGLMGATEAFF
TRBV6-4 CASSDDRLVSTEAFF
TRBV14 CASSQADRRITDTQYF
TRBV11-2 CASSSIRVNTYEQYF
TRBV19 CASSNGLYGYTF
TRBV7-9 CAISGTGLGF
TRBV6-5 CASRQASNQPQHF
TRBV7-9 CASSPEGIRGPSTDTQYF
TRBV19 CASTFGQGIVGDTQYF
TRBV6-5 CASSEPGYGYTF
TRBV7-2 CASSFRNGRDIQYF
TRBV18 CASSPGGIVHTQDPGYTF